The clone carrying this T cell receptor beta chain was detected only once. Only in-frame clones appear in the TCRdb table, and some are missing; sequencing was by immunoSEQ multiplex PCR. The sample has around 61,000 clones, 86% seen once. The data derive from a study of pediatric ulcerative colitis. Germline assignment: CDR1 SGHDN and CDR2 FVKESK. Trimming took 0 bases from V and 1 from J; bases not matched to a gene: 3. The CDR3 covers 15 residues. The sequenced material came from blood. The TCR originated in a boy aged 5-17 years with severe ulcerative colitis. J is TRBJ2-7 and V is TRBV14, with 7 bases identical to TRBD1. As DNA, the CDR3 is TGTGCCAGCAGCCAAGACCGGGACAGTTCCTACGAGCAGTACTTC. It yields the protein CASSQDRDSSYEQYF.